This is a list of T cell receptor beta chains from one sample in a study of shared clonotypes between healthy human individuals. Assay used: immunoSEQ multiplex PCR; TCRdb lists only in-frame clones, some missing. The table shows 800,000 or so clones, with around 96% occurring only once. Sequenced input: naive CD8+ T cells sorted from blood. These receptors were collected from a man aged 25-45 years in good health. Each CDR3 is given with its conserved first and last residue. A D gene is named only where the DNA matches it firmly.

v_call	j_call	d_call	cdr3_length	cdr3_aa	cdr3_nt
TRBV10-2	TRBJ2-7	NA	14	CASSEMAALREQYF	TGCGCCAGCAGTGAGATGGCGGCTTTGCGGGAGCAGTACTTC
TRBV4-2	TRBJ2-1	NA	14	CASSQDYLLNEQFF	TGTGCCAGCAGCCAAGACTACCTACTGAATGAGCAGTTCTTC
TRBV30	TRBJ1-2	NA	11	CAWDRGYGYTF	TGTGCCTGGGACCGGGGCTATGGCTACACCTTC
TRBV7-2	TRBJ2-2	NA	14	CASSSQLNTGELFF	TGTGCCAGCAGCTCCCAGCTTAACACCGGGGAGCTGTTTTTT
TRBV27	TRBJ1-1	NA	16	CASSLGSGALNTEAFF	TGTGCCAGCAGTTTAGGTTCAGGGGCCCTGAACACTGAAGCTTTCTTT
TRBV6-1	TRBJ1-1	NA	15	CASFVVGGANTEAFF	TGTGCCAGCTTCGTCGTAGGGGGGGCGAACACTGAAGCTTTCTTT
TRBV13	TRBJ2-1	NA	13	CASSDFMGNEQFF	TGTGCCAGCAGCGATTTTATGGGGAATGAGCAGTTCTTC
TRBV29-1	TRBJ2-3	TRBD2	14	CSLQIAGRGNTQYF	TGCAGCCTCCAAATAGCGGGGAGAGGAAATACGCAGTATTTT
TRBV27	TRBJ1-2	NA	15	CASSPRWGVNYGYTF	TGTGCCAGCAGTCCCCGATGGGGGGTGAACTATGGCTACACCTTC
TRBV25-1	TRBJ2-2	NA	13	CASSYRYTGELFF	TGTGCCAGCTCTTACCGCTACACCGGGGAGCTGTTTTTT
TRBV5-5	TRBJ2-3	TRBD2	17	CASSHSLAGDHTDTQYF	TGTGCCAGCAGCCATTCACTAGCGGGAGACCACACAGATACGCAGTATTTT
TRBV4-3	TRBJ2-1	TRBD2	18	CASSQDFHGTSGIGEQFF	TGCGCCAGCAGCCAAGATTTCCATGGGACTAGCGGGATCGGGGAGCAGTTCTTC
TRBV7-2	TRBJ2-2	NA	15	CAKRGGTTNTGELFF	TGTGCCAAAAGAGGAGGGACAACGAACACCGGGGAGCTGTTTTTT
TRBV7-9	TRBJ1-4	TRBD1	14	CASRLGQGVEKLFF	TGTGCCAGCAGGCTGGGACAGGGGGTTGAAAAACTGTTTTTT
TRBV28	TRBJ2-3	TRBD2	16	CASRIGLAGVTDTQYF	TGTGCCAGCAGAATCGGACTAGCGGGAGTAACAGATACGCAGTATTTT
TRBV30	TRBJ2-3	NA	14	CAWSATFGTDTQYF	TGTGCCTGGAGCGCGACATTTGGGACAGATACGCAGTATTTT